This T cell receptor beta chain was documented in a study of vaccination effects on CD4 cells after COVID-19. Study information: Participants got two doses of BNT162b2 or mRNA-1273 vaccine.

Trimming removed 1 base from V and 8 bases from J, with 3 bases in between. The CDR3 length is 11 residues. On this clone itself: What it recognizes is unknown.

Overall study results and limits: Relatively few convalescent patients took part in the study, which had no early post-infection timepoints.

The protocol was immunoSEQ multiplex PCR, while the TCRdb copy is restricted to in-frame clones and leaves out a portion. This sample has about 54,000 clones; around 86% occur once, and the top ten carry 2% to 3%. Under the ViraFEST assay, PBMC were stimulated with viral peptide pools so that antigen-specific CD4+ T cells expanded. Sequencing was performed afterwards. It was after nine to eleven days of culture that CD4+ T cells were isolated. A few million PBMC were seeded per well and grown in the presence of 10 IU/ml IL-2 and approximately 11 ug/ml peptides. Researchers swapped half the medium for IL-2 medium on both days 3 and 7.

Here the sequenced sample was CD4+ T cells from PBMCs cultured with HCoV-229E spike peptides, taken before COVID-19 vaccination. The chain carries TRBV12-3 or TRBV12-4 and TRBJ2-1; D is unclear. This sequence originates from a human donor who received a COVID-19 vaccine. The CDR3 bases are TGTGCCAGCAGTTTAGGGTATGAGCAGTTCTTC. Encoded protein: CASSLGYEQFF.